One sample yielded the 32 T cell receptor beta chains listed below, sequenced in a study of CD8 T cells in Susac syndrome. After extraction with the RNeasy kit, about 0.5 to 1 ug of the RNA was reverse transcribed using random hexamers. TCRdb re-analysed the immunoSEQ multiplex PCR reads in MiXCR, keeping a single row per CDR3 protein. The sample has tens of thousands of distinct CDR3 sequences, 90% to 95% seen once; the top ten hold more than 0.5%. The material sequenced was CD4+ T cells from PBMCs. The receptors originated from a human donor with Susac syndrome.

The chain has TRBV2 and TRBJ2-7; 8 bases are shared with TRBD1. V was clipped by 2 bases and J by 4 bases; unmatched bases: 4. Per the germline V gene, CDR1 is SNHLY and CDR2 is FYNNEI. This CDR3 comprises 14 residues. The CDR3 coding sequence is TGTGCCAGCAGTGAATCAGGGGGCGGGTACGAGCAGTACTTC. Its translation is CASSESGGGYEQYF.

The chain links TRBV3-1 to TRBJ1-1; D uncertain. Germline CDR1 is LGHDT and CDR2 is YNNKEL (reference sequence). This CDR3 has 14 amino acids. The V gene lost 0 bases and the J gene lost 1 base, with 6 bases spanning the gap. This CDR3 reads CASSQDPTNTEAFF. The DNA for the CDR3 is TGTGCCAGCAGCCAAGATCCCACGAACACTGAAGCTTTCTTT.

This clonotype is a singleton in its sample. This chain links TRBV27 with TRBJ1-6; 7 bases agree with TRBD1. CDR1 is MNHEY and CDR2 is SMNVEV in the germline V gene (reference sequence). The CDR3 loop spans 15 amino acids. V shed 4 bases, J shed 6 bases, and the junction held 6 bases outside the gene matches. CDR3 sequence: CASSSRQGGNSPLHF. CDR3 nucleotide sequence: TGTGCCAGCAGTTCAAGACAGGGAGGTAATTCACCCCTCCACTTT.

The V call is TRBV19, the J call TRBJ1-5; D gene unclear. The germline V gene encodes CDR1 LNHDA and CDR2 SQIVND (reference sequence). Between the trimmed V and J ends, which lost 5 bases and 2 bases, there was a span of 10 bases. The CDR3 contains 14 residues. The chain's CDR3 is CASSVTWGNQPQHF. The CDR3 DNA reads TGTGCCAGTAGTGTAACCTGGGGCAATCAGCCCCAGCATTTT.

The chain links TRBV7-2 to TRBJ2-7, with 10 nucleotides matching TRBD2. The CDR3 runs 15 residues. Germline V gene data show CDR1 as SGHTA and CDR2 as FQGNSA. V shed 4 bases, J shed 0 bases, and the junction held 3 bases outside the gene matches. The DNA for the CDR3 is TGTGCCAGCAGCTCCGGGACTAGCGTCTCCTACGAGCAGTACTTC. It specifies CASSSGTSVSYEQYF.

This clonotype was counted between two and nine times. The J gene is TRBJ2-4, the V gene TRBV6-1; D call uncertain. V was clipped by 5 bases and J by 8 bases, with 13 bases between them. In germline, CDR1 is MNHNS, CDR2 SASEGT. The CDR3 covers 13 residues. CDR3 in DNA: TGTGCCAGCAGTTGGCTACATGGGGACATTCAGTACTTC. It yields the protein CASSWLHGDIQYF.

The CDR3 loop is CASSYGGASTYEQYF. The CDR3 DNA sequence: TGTGCCAGCAGTTACGGGGGAGCCTCAACCTACGAGCAGTACTTC. The gene calls are TRBV6-2 or TRBV6-3 and TRBJ2-7; the D call may be TRBD1 or TRBD2 (5 bases each). CDR3 size: 15 residues. CDR1 is MNHEY and CDR2 is SVGEGT in the germline V gene. V was clipped by 2 bases and J by 2 bases, with 13 bases between them.

The V and J genes are TRBV19 and TRBJ2-5; TRBD1 aligns across 10 bases. The CDR3 loop spans 17 amino acids. V trimming: 3 bases; J trimming: 6 bases; junction bases outside the gene matches: 13. In germline, CDR1 is LNHDA, CDR2 SQIVND (reference sequence). CDR3 sequence reads: CASSIPAGQGMDKTQYF. In nucleotides, the CDR3 is TGTGCCAGTAGTATTCCCGCGGGACAGGGGATGGACAAGACCCAGTACTTC.

This clonotype turned up a few times. The chain has TRBV7-8 and TRBJ2-2, with 7 bases matching TRBD1. Unmatched junction bases numbered 2, after V lost 1 base and J lost 6 bases. Per germline, CDR1 SGHVS and CDR2 FQNEAQ. The CDR3 extends over 14 amino acids. The CDR3: CASSLGQGAGELFF. The CDR3 DNA sequence: TGTGCCAGCAGCTTAGGGCAGGGGGCCGGGGAGCTGTTTTTT.

The chain couples TRBV7-9 to TRBJ2-3, with no clear D. Germline loops: CDR1 SEHNR, CDR2 FQNEAQ (reference sequence). The CDR3 totals 15 residues. V was pared by 1 base and J by 6 bases, with 14 bases between. The chain's CDR3 is CASSLVFPRTDTQYF. The CDR3 DNA is TGTGCCAGCAGCTTAGTTTTCCCTAGGACGGATACGCAGTATTTT.

The chain links TRBV12-2 to TRBJ2-7. TRBV12-2 is assigned pseudogene status. This CDR3 has 14 amino acids. CDR3 DNA: TGTGCAAGTCGCTTGGGTAAGGGATCCGGCGAGCAGTACTTC. This sequence encodes CASRLGKGSGEQYF.

The rearrangement links TRBV5-1 to TRBJ2-1, with 12 positions matching TRBD2. Losses at the gene ends were 3 bases for V and 2 bases for J; bases not matched to a gene: 3. The germline CDR1 and CDR2 sequences are SGHRS and YFSETQ. The CDR3 is made up of 16 amino acids. In DNA, the CDR3 is TGCGCCAGCAGCTCGAGGACTAGCGGGGCCTACAATGAGCAGTTCTTC. Protein sequence: CASSSRTSGAYNEQFF.

The gene calls are TRBV4-1 and TRBJ2-3; TRBD2 agrees at 7 bases. Losses at the gene ends were 2 bases for V and 3 bases for J; bases not matched to a gene: 11. Germline CDR1 MGHRA, CDR2 YSYEKL. This CDR3 spans 17 amino acids. The chain's CDR3 is CASSQSWASGPTDTQYF. The CDR3 nucleotides are TGCGCCAGCAGCCAAAGCTGGGCTAGCGGACCTACAGATACGCAGTATTTT.

The V and J genes are TRBV5-1 and TRBJ2-5, with 11 bases that match TRBD1. Trimming cost V 4 bases and J 3 bases; bases outside gene matches: 5. Germline assignment: CDR1 SGHRS and CDR2 YFSETQ. The CDR3 is 15 residues long. The CDR3, as DNA: TGCGCCAGCAGCCCAGGGACAGGGGGTGAAGAGACCCAGTACTTC. It translates to CASSPGTGGEETQYF.

The chain recombines TRBV3-1 with TRBJ2-7; D unresolved. Germline CDR1 reads LGHDT; CDR2 reads YNNKEL (reference sequence). V was cut by 0 bases and J by 0 bases, with 6 bases left in between. The CDR3 contains 14 residues. The CDR3 loop reads CASSQDVSSYEQYF. In nucleotides, the CDR3 is TGTGCCAGCAGCCAAGATGTGAGCTCCTACGAGCAGTACTTC.

This clonotype appeared a few times. This sequence joins TRBV7-2 and TRBJ1-2; D call uncertain. Trimming removed 3 bases at V and 2 bases at J, with 7 bases between. The CDR3 loop spans 13 amino acids. CDR1 is SGHTA and CDR2 is FQGNSA in the germline V gene. The CDR3 DNA follows: TGTGCCAGCAGCTTCGACAAGAACTATGGCTACACCTTC. Its translation: CASSFDKNYGYTF.

The chain uses TRBV2 and TRBJ2-3; 7 positions match TRBD1. The CDR3 is made up of 15 amino acids. The germline CDR1 and CDR2 sequences are SNHLY and FYNNEI. The J segment lost 0 bases and the V segment lost 6 bases, leaving 6 bases of the junction unmatched. CDR3 coding DNA: TGTGCCAGCAGGATGACAGGGACAAGCACAGATACGCAGTATTTT. It specifies CASRMTGTSTDTQYF.

The chain has TRBV20-1 and TRBJ2-5, with 7 bases matching TRBD1. Germline V gives CDR1 DFQATT, CDR2 SNEGSKA (reference sequence). V dropped 4 bases and J dropped 5; count of bases not matched to a gene: 10. The CDR3 is made up of 14 amino acids. This CDR3 reads CSAIDRVAVETQYF. For the CDR3, the DNA is TGCAGTGCTATCGACAGGGTGGCAGTGGAGACCCAGTACTTC.

The rearrangement links TRBV7-2 to TRBJ1-3, with unresolved D. The V end was cut by 5 bases, the J end by 2 bases, with 4 bases between. Germline V CDR1 and CDR2: SGHTA, FQGNSA. This CDR3 region has 12 residues. The CDR3 DNA reads TGTGCCAGCAGCCTGGCTGGAAACACCATATATTTT. Its translation: CASSLAGNTIYF. Filled out from reference TRBV7-2 and TRBJ1-3, the complete variable domain reads GAGVSQSPSNKVTEKGKDVELRCDPISGHTALYWYRQSLGQGLEFLIYFQGNSAPDKSGLPSDRFSAERTGGSVSTLTIQRTQQEDSAVYLCASSLAGNTIYFGEGSWLTVV.

The chain carries TRBV6-2 or TRBV6-3 and TRBJ2-4; TRBD2 matches at 11 bases. This CDR3 contains 15 residues. The V gene end was trimmed by 5 bases and the J gene end by 10 bases; junction bases not matched to a gene: 10. CDR1 and CDR2 (germline): MNHEY, SVGEGT. The CDR3 loop reads CASSQGLAEGSIQYF. The CDR3 bases are TGTGCCAGCAGTCAGGGACTAGCGGAGGGGTCTATTCAGTACTTC.

The V gene is TRBV5-6, the J gene TRBJ2-7; 7 nucleotides line up with TRBD1. CDR3 length equals 15 residues. Trimming took 4 bases from V and 7 from J; bases not matched to a gene: 14. CDR1 and CDR2 (germline): SGHDT, YYEEEE. The CDR3 reads CASSPQDRVRQEQYF. Written as DNA, the CDR3 is TGTGCCAGCAGCCCACAAGACAGGGTTCGTCAAGAGCAGTACTTC.

The rearrangement joins TRBV30 to TRBJ2-7, with TRBD2 matching over 9 bases. The trim removed 1 base at V and 2 bases at J, leaving 15 bases unmatched. CDR1 is GTSNPN, CDR2 SVGIG, per germline (reference sequence). This CDR3 comprises 18 residues. The CDR3 region is CAWSGSLSGTSPTYEQYF. The DNA for the CDR3 is TGTGCCTGGAGTGGTTCCTTGTCGGGGACTAGCCCAACCTACGAGCAGTACTTC.

The chain employs TRBV29-1 and TRBJ1-2; D is perhaps TRBD1 (5 bases). This CDR3 region has 14 residues. Germline V gene sequence: CDR1 SQVTM, CDR2 ANQGSEA. V was clipped by 6 bases and J by 2 bases, with 16 bases between them. The CDR3 DNA is TGCAGCGTCCCTACTGGGGGAGGGAACTATGGCTACACCTTC. Its protein product is CSVPTGGGNYGYTF.

The chain recombines TRBV7-2 with TRBJ2-7; no definite D call. The CDR3 extends over 19 amino acids. V lost 4 bases and J 3 bases, leaving 28 bases between the germline ends. Germline V gene sequence: CDR1 SGHTA, CDR2 FQGNSA. CDR3 in DNA: TGTGCCAGCAGCTCCCTGCTAGTTTTCGCGCCAGAAGCAAACTACGAGCAGTACTTC. Its translation is CASSSLLVFAPEANYEQYF.

The V call is TRBV29-1, the J call TRBJ2-7; 8 positions agree with TRBD2. V lost 6 bases and J lost 3; bases outside the gene matches: 13. Germline CDR1 is SQVTM and CDR2 is ANQGSEA. This CDR3 comprises 15 residues. The CDR3 sequence is CSVNSGTDRNYEQYF. The DNA for the CDR3 is TGCAGCGTCAATAGCGGGACGGACCGAAACTACGAGCAGTACTTC.

V is TRBV28 and J is TRBJ2-1, with D maybe TRBD2 (5 bases). The germline gives CDR1 MDHEN, CDR2 SYDVKM. The CDR3 extends over 14 amino acids. With 6 bases removed from V and 8 bases from J, the gap between germline ends came to 17 bases. The CDR3 region has the DNA TGTGCCAGCAGGGAAACTGCGGGTTTCGATGAGCAGTTCTTC. It is translated as CASRETAGFDEQFF.

Remarks on this clonotype: One end of the junction is discordant with germline, which a read error may explain. The CDR3 region has the DNA TGTGTCACCAGTGAGACAGGGTGGACAGATACGCAGTATTTT. Translated, it gives CVTSETGWTDTQYF. The chain combines TRBV24-1 with TRBJ2-3; 7 nucleotides match TRBD1. Per germline, CDR1 KGHDR and CDR2 SFDVKD. This CDR3 region has 14 residues.

V is TRBV7-9 and J is TRBJ2-5; possible D gene TRBD2, 6 bases. With 5 bases removed from V and 5 bases from J, the gap between germline ends came to 21 bases. This CDR3 spans 16 amino acids. Germline V gene lookup returns CDR1 SEHNR and CDR2 FQNEAQ (reference sequence). CDR3 DNA sequence: TGTGCCAGCAGCCATGGCCTACTAGCCGCCAGGGAGACCCAGTACTTC. Amino acid sequence: CASSHGLLAARETQYF.

The chain couples TRBV19 to TRBJ1-5, with 7 nucleotides matching TRBD1. V was clipped by 7 bases and J by 4 bases; unmatched bases: 4. Looked up from germline, CDR1 is LNHDA and CDR2 is SQIVND (reference sequence). The CDR3 runs 13 residues. The CDR3 protein is CASNPTGNQPQHF. Here the CDR3 DNA reads TGTGCCAGTAACCCGACAGGGAATCAGCCCCAGCATTTT.

V is TRBV27 and J is TRBJ1-1; TRBD1 agrees at 8 bases. The CDR3 consists of 15 residues. V shed 6 bases, J shed 1 base, and the junction held 7 bases outside the gene matches. Per the germline V gene, CDR1 is MNHEY and CDR2 is SMNVEV (reference sequence). For the CDR3, the DNA is TGTGCCAGCAGCCCAGGGACAGGTTGGAACACTGAAGCTTTCTTT. This gives the protein CASSPGTGWNTEAFF.

The rearrangement joins TRBV28 to TRBJ2-2, with D uncertain. Trimming cost V 8 bases and J 1 base, with 8 bases left between them. This CDR3 comprises 13 residues. Germline V gene sequence: CDR1 MDHEN, CDR2 SYDVKM. DNA for the CDR3: TGTGCCAGCCGGGCCCAGAACACCGGGGAGCTGTTTTTT. This gives the protein CASRAQNTGELFF. Full variable domain (rest looked up from reference TRBV28 and TRBJ2-2): DVKVTQSSRYLVKRTGEKVFLECVQDMDHENMFWYRQDPGLGLRLIYFSYDVKMKEKGDIPEGYSVSREKKERFSLILESASTNQTSMYLCASRAQNTGELFFGEGSRLTVL.

The genes are TRBV3-1 and TRBJ1-4, with D possibly matching TRBD1 (5 bases). V was clipped by 4 bases and J by 6 bases, with 12 bases between them. The CDR3 sequence is 14 residues long. The germline V gene encodes CDR1 LGHDT and CDR2 YNNKEL (reference sequence). CDR3 residues: CASSPAGLDEKLFF. The CDR3 coding sequence is TGTGCCAGCAGCCCCGCAGGGCTGGATGAAAAACTGTTTTTT. The variable domain in full, completed from reference TRBV3-1 and TRBJ1-4, reads DTAVSQTPKYLVTQMGNDKSIKCEQNLGHDTMYWYKQDSKKFLKIMFSYNNKELIINETVPNRFSPKSPDKAHLNLHINSLELGDSAVYFCASSPAGLDEKLFFGSGTQLSVL.